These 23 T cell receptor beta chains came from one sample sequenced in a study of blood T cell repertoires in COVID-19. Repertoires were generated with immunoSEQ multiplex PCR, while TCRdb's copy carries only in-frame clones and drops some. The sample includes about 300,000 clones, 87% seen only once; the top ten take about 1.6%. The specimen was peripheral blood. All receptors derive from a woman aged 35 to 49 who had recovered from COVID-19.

The DNA for the CDR3 is TGTGCCAGCAGCCCATTAGCGGGGGGGCCATTCAATGAGCAGTTCTTC. It yields the protein CASSPLAGGPFNEQFF. The chain links TRBV14 to TRBJ2-1; TRBD2 matches 11 bases. The CDR3 has 16 amino acids. Losses at the gene ends were 4 bases for V and 6 bases for J; bases not matched to a gene: 8. Germline loops: CDR1 SGHDN, CDR2 FVKESK.

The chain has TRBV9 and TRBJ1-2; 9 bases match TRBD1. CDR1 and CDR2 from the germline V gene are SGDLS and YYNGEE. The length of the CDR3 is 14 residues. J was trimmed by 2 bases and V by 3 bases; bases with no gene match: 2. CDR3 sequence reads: CASSGGQGNYGYTF. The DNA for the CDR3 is TGTGCCAGCAGCGGTGGACAGGGGAACTATGGCTACACCTTC.

CDR3 sequence reads: CASSGGTGSGREQYF. In nucleotides, the CDR3 is TGTGCCAGCAGTGGAGGGACAGGGAGTGGGAGGGAGCAGTACTTC. The chain links TRBV2 to TRBJ2-7; 9 positions match TRBD1. Unmatched junction bases numbered 11, after V lost 4 bases and J lost 7 bases. CDR1 and CDR2 from the germline V gene are SNHLY and FYNNEI. This CDR3 contains 15 residues. Full variable domain (rest looked up from reference TRBV2 and TRBJ2-7): EPEVTQTPSHQVTQMGQEVILRCVPISNHLYFYWYRQILGQKVEFLVSFYNNEISEKSEIFDDQFSVERPDGSNFTLKIRSTKLEDSAMYFCASSGGTGSGREQYFGPGTRLTVT.

CDR3 in amino acids: CASSGDSGGPYNEQFF. For the CDR3, the DNA is TGCGCCAGCAGCGGGGATAGCGGGGGGCCCTACAATGAGCAGTTCTTC. The chain has TRBV5-1 and TRBJ2-1; 10 bases align to TRBD2. The CDR3 loop spans 16 amino acids. Germline V CDR1 and CDR2: SGHRS, YFSETQ. The ends lost 4 bases at V and 2 bases at J; junction bases unmatched: 6.

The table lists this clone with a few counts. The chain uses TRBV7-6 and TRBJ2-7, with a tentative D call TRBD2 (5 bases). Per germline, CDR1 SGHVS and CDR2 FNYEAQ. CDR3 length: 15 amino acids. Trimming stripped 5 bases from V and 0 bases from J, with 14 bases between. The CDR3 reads CASSVGGAPSYEQYF. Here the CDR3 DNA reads TGTGCCAGCAGCGTTGGAGGAGCTCCCTCCTACGAGCAGTACTTC.

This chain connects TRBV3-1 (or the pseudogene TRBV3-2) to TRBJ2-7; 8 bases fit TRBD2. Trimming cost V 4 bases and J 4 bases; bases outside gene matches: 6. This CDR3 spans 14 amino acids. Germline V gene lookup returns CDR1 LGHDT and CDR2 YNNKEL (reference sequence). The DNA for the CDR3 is TGTGCCAGCAGCCTTACCCGGGGGGGATACGAGCAGTACTTC. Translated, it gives CASSLTRGGYEQYF.

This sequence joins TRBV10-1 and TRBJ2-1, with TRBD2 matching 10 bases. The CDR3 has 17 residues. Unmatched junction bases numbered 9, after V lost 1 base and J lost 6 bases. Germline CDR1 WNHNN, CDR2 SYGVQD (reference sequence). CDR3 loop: CASSEWASGGAGNEQFF. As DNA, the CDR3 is TGCGCCAGCAGTGAGTGGGCTAGCGGGGGAGCCGGCAATGAGCAGTTCTTC.

The CDR3 loop reads CASSLTGQTEAFF. CDR3 DNA: TGTGCCAGCAGCTTAACGGGACAGACTGAAGCTTTCTTT. The V gene is TRBV7-9, the J gene TRBJ1-1; 7 nucleotides line up with TRBD1. The CDR3 totals 13 residues. V trimming: 2 bases; J trimming: 5 bases; junction bases outside the gene matches: 2. The germline gives CDR1 SEHNR, CDR2 FQNEAQ (reference sequence).

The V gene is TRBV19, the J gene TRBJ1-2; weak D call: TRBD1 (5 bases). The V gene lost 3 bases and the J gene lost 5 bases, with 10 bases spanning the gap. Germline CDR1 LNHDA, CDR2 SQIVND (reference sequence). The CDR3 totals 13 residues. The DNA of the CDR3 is TGTGCCAGTAGTATGACAGTCTTTTATGGCTACACCTTC. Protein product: CASSMTVFYGYTF. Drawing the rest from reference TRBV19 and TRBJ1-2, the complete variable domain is DGGITQSPKYLFRKEGQNVTLSCEQNLNHDAMYWYRQDPGQGLRLIYYSQIVNDFQKGDIAEGYSVSREKKESFPLTVTSAQKNPTAFYLCASSMTVFYGYTFGSGTRLTVV.

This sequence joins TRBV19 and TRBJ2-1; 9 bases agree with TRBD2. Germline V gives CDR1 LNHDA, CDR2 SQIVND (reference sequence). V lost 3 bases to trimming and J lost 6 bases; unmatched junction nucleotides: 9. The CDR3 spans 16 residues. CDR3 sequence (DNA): TGTGCCAGTAGTATCTTCCTAGCGGGACCGAGCAATGAGCAGTTCTTC. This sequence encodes CASSIFLAGPSNEQFF.

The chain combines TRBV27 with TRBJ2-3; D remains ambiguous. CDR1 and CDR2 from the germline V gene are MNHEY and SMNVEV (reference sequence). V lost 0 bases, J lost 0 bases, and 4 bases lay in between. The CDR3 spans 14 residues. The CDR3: CASSLSLSTDTQYF. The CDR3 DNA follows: TGTGCCAGCAGTTTATCGCTAAGCACAGATACGCAGTATTTT.

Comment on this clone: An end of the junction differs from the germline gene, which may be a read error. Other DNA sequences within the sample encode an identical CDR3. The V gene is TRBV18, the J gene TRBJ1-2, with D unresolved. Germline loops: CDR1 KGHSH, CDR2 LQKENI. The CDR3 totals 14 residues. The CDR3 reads CASSYALANYGYTF. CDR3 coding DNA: TGTGCCAGCTCATACGCCTTAGCTAACTATGGTTACACCTTC.

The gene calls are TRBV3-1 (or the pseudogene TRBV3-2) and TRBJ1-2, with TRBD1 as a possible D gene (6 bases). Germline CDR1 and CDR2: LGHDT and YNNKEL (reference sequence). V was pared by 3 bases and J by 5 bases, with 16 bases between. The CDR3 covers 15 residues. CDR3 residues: CASSHRPDRGYGYTF. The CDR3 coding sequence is TGTGCCAGCAGCCACCGCCCGGACAGAGGGTATGGCTACACCTTC.

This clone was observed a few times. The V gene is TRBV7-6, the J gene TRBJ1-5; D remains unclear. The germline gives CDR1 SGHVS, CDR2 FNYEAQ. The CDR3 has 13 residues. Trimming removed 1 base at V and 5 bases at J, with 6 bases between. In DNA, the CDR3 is TGTGCCAGCAGCTTAGGCAGGTATCAGCCCCAGCATTTT. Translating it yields CASSLGRYQPQHF.

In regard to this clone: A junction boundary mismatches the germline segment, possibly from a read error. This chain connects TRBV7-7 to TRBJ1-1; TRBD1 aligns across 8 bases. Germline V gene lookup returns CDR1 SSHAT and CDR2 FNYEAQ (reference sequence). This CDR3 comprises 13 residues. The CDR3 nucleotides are TGTGCTAGCAGCCAGGACAGGGACACTGAAGCTTTCTTT. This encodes CASSQDRDTEAFF.

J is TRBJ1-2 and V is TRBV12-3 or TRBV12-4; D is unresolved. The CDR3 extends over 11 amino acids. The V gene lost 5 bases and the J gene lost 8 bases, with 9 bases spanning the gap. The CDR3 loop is CASSRLGGYTF. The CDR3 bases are TGTGCCAGCAGTAGGCTCGGGGGCTACACCTTC.

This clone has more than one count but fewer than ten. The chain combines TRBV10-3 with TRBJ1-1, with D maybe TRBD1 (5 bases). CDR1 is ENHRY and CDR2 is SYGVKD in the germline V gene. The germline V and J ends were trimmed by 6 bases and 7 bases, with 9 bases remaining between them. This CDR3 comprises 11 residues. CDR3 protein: CAIRSGNEAFF. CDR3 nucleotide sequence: TGTGCCATCAGATCAGGGAATGAAGCTTTCTTT.

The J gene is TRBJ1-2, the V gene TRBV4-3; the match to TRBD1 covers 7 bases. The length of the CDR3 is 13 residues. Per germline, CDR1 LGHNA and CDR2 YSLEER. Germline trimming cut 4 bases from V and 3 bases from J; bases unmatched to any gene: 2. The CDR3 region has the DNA TGCGCCAGCAGCCGCGACAGGGACTATGGCTACACCTTC. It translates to CASSRDRDYGYTF.

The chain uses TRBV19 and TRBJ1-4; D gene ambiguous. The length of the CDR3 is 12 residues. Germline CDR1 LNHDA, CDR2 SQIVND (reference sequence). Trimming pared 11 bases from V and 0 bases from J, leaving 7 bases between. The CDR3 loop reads CAVSATNEKLFF. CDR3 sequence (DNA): TGTGCCGTTTCGGCAACTAATGAAAAACTGTTTTTT.

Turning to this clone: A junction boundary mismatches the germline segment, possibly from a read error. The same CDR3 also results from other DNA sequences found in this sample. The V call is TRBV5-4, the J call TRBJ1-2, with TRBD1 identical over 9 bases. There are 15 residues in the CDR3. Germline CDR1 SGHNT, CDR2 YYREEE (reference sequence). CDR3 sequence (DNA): TGTGCCAGCAGTTTGGGACAGGGCCCTAACTATGGCTACACCTTC. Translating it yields CASSLGQGPNYGYTF.

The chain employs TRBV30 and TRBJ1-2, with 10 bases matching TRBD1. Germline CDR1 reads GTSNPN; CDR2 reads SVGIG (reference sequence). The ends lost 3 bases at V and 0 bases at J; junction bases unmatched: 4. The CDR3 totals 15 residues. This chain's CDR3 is CAWRGQGTPNYGYTF. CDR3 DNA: TGTGCCTGGAGGGGACAGGGGACTCCTAACTATGGCTACACCTTC.

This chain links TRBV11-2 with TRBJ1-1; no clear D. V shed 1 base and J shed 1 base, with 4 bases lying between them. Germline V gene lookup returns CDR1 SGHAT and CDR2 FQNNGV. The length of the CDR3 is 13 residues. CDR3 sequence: CASSLAPNTEAFF. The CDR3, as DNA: TGTGCCAGCAGCTTAGCTCCGAACACTGAAGCTTTCTTT.

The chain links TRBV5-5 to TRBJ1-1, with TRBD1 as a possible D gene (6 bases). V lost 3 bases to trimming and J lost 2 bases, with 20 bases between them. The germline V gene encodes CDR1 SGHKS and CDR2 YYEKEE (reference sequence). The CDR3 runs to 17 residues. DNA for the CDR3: TGTGCCAGCAGCTCGAAACCCGTCCGGGACACCAACACTGAAGCTTTCTTT. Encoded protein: CASSSKPVRDTNTEAFF.